This T cell receptor (beta chain) is drawn from a study of shared clonotypes between healthy human individuals. The CDR3 extends over 15 amino acids. Germline trimming cut 6 bases from V and 7 bases from J; bases unmatched to any gene: 11. Germline V lookup: CDR1 WNHNN, CDR2 SYGVQD (reference sequence). Using immunoSEQ multiplex PCR, the repertoire was profiled, and TCRdb retains in-frame clones only, with some absent. The data show 850,000 to 1,200,000 clones, about three quarters seen once. Participating donors were healthy, HIV-negative adults free of recent acute infections or vaccinations. A CD45RA+ naive subset and a CD45RA-negative memory subset were split from CD4+ cells.

The sample taken for sequencing was memory CD4+ T cells sorted from blood. Subset of the sample: CD45RA-negative fraction. The TCR sequence derives from a man aged 18 to 30 in good health. This chain links TRBV10-1 with TRBJ2-1; 8 bases fit TRBD1. The CDR3 protein is CASSSGTGGANEQFF. The CDR3 DNA reads as TGCGCCAGCAGCTCCGGGACAGGTGGGGCGAATGAGCAGTTCTTC.